This T cell receptor (beta chain) was found in a study of technical replicates of blood from a handful of donors. TCRdb's table, derived via immunoSEQ multiplex PCR, lists solely in-frame clones and lacks some. The table lists 58,000 or so clones, approximately 86% of them singletons. This clone was found once. The trim removed 4 bases at V and 5 bases at J, leaving 3 bases unmatched. Germline CDR1 reads MNHEY; CDR2 reads SMNVEV (reference sequence). The CDR3 sequence is 14 residues long. The sequencing input was PBMCs. This chain connects TRBV27 to TRBJ1-2; 11 nucleotides match TRBD1. The sequence derives from a human donor in good health. Some clones in this sample may be carry-over from other donors' samples. Here the CDR3 reads CASSWDRGTYGYTF. The CDR3 region has the DNA TGTGCCAGCAGTTGGGACAGGGGGACATATGGCTACACCTTC.